Listed below are T cell receptor beta chains from one sample, sequenced in a study of blood T cell repertoires in COVID-19. Assay: immunoSEQ multiplex PCR; the TCRdb copy retains only in-frame clones and omits some. The profile shows some 300,000 clones, approximately 90% of them singletons. Sample: peripheral blood. The receptors originated from a woman aged 25-40 years who had recovered from COVID-19. The CDR3 runs from the conserved cysteine through the conserved F or W. The D gene is left open where the match is weak. Not all rows give a size; the values are once, few, many and, for expanded clones, a class.

size	V	J	D	length	CDR3	DNA
-	TRBV19	TRBJ1-1	-	14	CASRPLGAGTEAFF	TGTGCCAGTAGGCCGTTGGGGGCTGGCACTGAAGCTTTCTTT
-	TRBV5-1	TRBJ1-6	TRBD1	15	CASSLQGGNNSPLHF	TGCGCCAGCAGCTTACAGGGGGGAAATAATTCACCCCTCCACTTT
-	TRBV9	TRBJ2-2	-	16	CASKRSSQGIGGELFF	TGTGCCAGTAAGCGGTCGTCCCAGGGGATCGGCGGGGAGCTGTTTTTT
-	TRBV7-9	TRBJ1-2	-	13	CASSRQAISGYTF	TGTGCCAGCAGCCGACAGGCGATCTCCGGCTACACCTTC
-	TRBV30	TRBJ1-5	TRBD1	11	CAWGDSTLQHF	TGTGCCTGGGGGGACAGTACCCTCCAGCATTTT
-	TRBV19	TRBJ2-5	TRBD2	18	CASSSLVLAGEDQETQYF	TGTGCCAGTAGTAGTTTGGTTTTAGCGGGGGAGGACCAAGAGACCCAGTACTTC
-	TRBV28	TRBJ1-2	-	16	CASSPLSGGLRYGYTF	TGTGCCAGCAGTCCCCTATCCGGGGGGCTTAGATATGGCTACACCTTC
-	TRBV7-8	TRBJ1-4	TRBD1	14	CASSPGTVNEKLFF	TGTGCCAGCAGCCCCGGGACAGTTAATGAAAAACTGTTTTTT
once	TRBV11-2	TRBJ2-7	-	11	CASSLVSEQYF	TGTGCCAGCAGCTTAGTTAGTGAGCAGTACTTC
once	TRBV4-3	TRBJ1-3	-	14	CASSPQDSGNTIYF	TGCGCCAGCAGCCCGCAGGACTCTGGAAACACCATATATTTT
-	TRBV27	TRBJ1-1	TRBD1	16	CASSALQGWLTTEAFF	TGTGCCAGCAGTGCACTACAGGGGTGGTTGACGACTGAAGCTTTCTTT
-	TRBV7-3	TRBJ2-1	TRBD2	15	CASSLDGGAYNEQFF	TGTGCCAGCAGCTTAGATGGGGGGGCCTACAATGAGCAGTTCTTC
once	TRBV30	TRBJ1-3	-	18	CAWSTRAGYRGSGNTIYF	TGTGCCTGGAGTACCAGGGCAGGGTACCGAGGCTCTGGAAACACCATATATTTT
-	TRBV6-6	TRBJ1-5	TRBD1	17	CASSRRQGGGSNQPQHF	TGTGCCAGCAGTCGTCGACAGGGTGGGGGAAGCAATCAGCCCCAGCATTTT
-	TRBV28	TRBJ2-7	TRBD2	13	CASSLAGFYEQYF	TGTGCCAGCAGTCTAGCGGGGTTCTACGAGCAGTACTTC
-	TRBV11-2	TRBJ2-3	TRBD1	18	CASSVGTGGPFWADTQYF	TGTGCCAGCAGCGTCGGGACAGGGGGCCCCTTTTGGGCAGATACGCAGTATTTT
-	TRBV7-6	TRBJ1-3	TRBD1	16	CASSLASPGQGNTIYF	TGTGCCAGCAGCTTAGCTTCGCCGGGACAGGGGAACACCATATATTTT
-	TRBV5-1	TRBJ2-1	TRBD2	16	CASSLGAGGIYHEQFF	TGCGCCAGCAGCTTGGGAGCGGGGGGGATTTACCATGAGCAGTTCTTC
-	TRBV5-4	TRBJ2-7	-	15	CASSLESGALAEQYF	TGTGCCAGCAGCTTGGAATCAGGGGCTCTAGCCGAGCAGTACTTC
-	TRBV7-9	TRBJ1-2	TRBD1	15	CASSFGTGGDYGYTF	TGTGCCAGCAGCTTCGGGACAGGGGGGGACTATGGCTACACCTTC
-	TRBV2	TRBJ2-5	-	12	CASSEGRETQYF	TGTGCCAGCAGTGAAGGGAGGGAGACCCAGTACTTC
once	TRBV3-1/TRBV3-2	TRBJ2-5	TRBD2	15	CASSDGLAGRETQYF	TGTGCCAGCAGCGACGGACTAGCGGGGAGAGAGACCCAGTACTTC
-	TRBV19	TRBJ1-6	-	17	CASSIRDLSSYNSPLHF	TGTGCCAGTAGTATCCGGGACTTGAGCTCCTATAATTCACCCCTCCACTTT
-	TRBV18	TRBJ2-7	-	12	CASSLGLYEQYF	TGTGCCAGCTCACTGGGACTCTACGAGCAGTACTTC
-	TRBV5-6	TRBJ2-7	TRBD2	14	CASSLAGGTYEQYF	TGTGCCAGCAGCTTGGCGGGAGGTACCTACGAGCAGTACTTC
-	TRBV7-3	TRBJ2-2	-	13	CASSLTATGELFF	TGTGCCAGCAGCTTAACGGCCACCGGGGAGCTGTTTTTT
-	TRBV21-1	TRBJ2-7	-	18	CASSSQGGQGWGSYEQYF	TGTGCCAGCAGCTCCCAAGGTGGACAGGGTTGGGGTTCCTACGAGCAGTACTTC
-	TRBV5-4	TRBJ1-2	TRBD1	15	CASSFRQGGHYGYTF	TGTGCCAGCAGCTTCAGACAGGGGGGCCACTATGGCTACACCTTC
few	TRBV4-2	TRBJ1-3	TRBD1	16	CASSQRDRGHGNTIYF	TGTGCCAGCAGCCAACGAGACAGGGGGCATGGAAACACCATATATTTT
-	TRBV18	TRBJ1-1	TRBD1	14	CASSREGGAPEAFF	TGTGCCAGCTCACGGGAAGGGGGCGCACCTGAAGCTTTCTTT
-	TRBV3-1/TRBV3-2	TRBJ1-2	TRBD1	14	CASSLLDRGYGYTF	TGTGCCAGCAGCCTGTTGGACAGGGGCTACGGCTACACCTTC
-	TRBV5-1	TRBJ1-2	TRBD1	15	CASSPGTVFNYGYTF	TGCGCCAGCAGCCCGGGGACAGTCTTTAACTATGGCTACACCTTC
-	TRBV5-1	TRBJ1-1	TRBD1	14	CASSGRDRNTEAFF	TGCGCCAGCAGCGGCCGGGACAGGAACACTGAAGCTTTCTTT
-	TRBV28	TRBJ2-2	-	17	CASRDPRRGEDTGELFF	TGTGCCAGCAGGGACCCTCGCCGCGGGGAGGACACCGGGGAGCTGTTTTTT
-	TRBV9	TRBJ2-1	TRBD2	17	CASSVSASGGPMNEQFF	TGTGCCAGCAGCGTATCTGCTAGCGGGGGCCCCATGAATGAGCAGTTCTTC
-	TRBV18	TRBJ2-3	TRBD2	16	CASSPLAGAVGDTQYF	TGTGCCAGCTCACCTCTAGCGGGGGCAGTGGGAGATACGCAGTATTTT
-	TRBV6-5	TRBJ2-7	TRBD1	13	CASKRTGSYEQYF	TGTGCCAGCAAGAGGACAGGCTCCTACGAGCAGTACTTC
-	TRBV11-3	TRBJ2-7	-	14	CASSLQTGSGEQYF	TGTGCCAGCAGCTTACAAACAGGGTCGGGTGAGCAGTACTTC
-	TRBV5-1	TRBJ2-5	TRBD1	13	CASGTGGQETQYF	TGCGCCAGCGGGACAGGGGGCCAAGAGACCCAGTACTTC
-	TRBV4-1	TRBJ2-2	TRBD2	18	CASSQGLGLAGGTGELFF	TGCGCCAGCAGCCAAGGTTTGGGACTAGCGGGGGGGACCGGGGAGCTGTTTTTT
-	TRBV4-2	TRBJ2-7	TRBD2	15	CASSQERGPPYEQYF	TGTGCCAGCAGCCAGGAGCGGGGGCCGCCCTACGAGCAGTACTTC
-	TRBV5-1	TRBJ2-7	-	13	CASNGGSSYEQYF	TGCGCCAGCAACGGGGGAAGCTCCTACGAGCAGTACTTC
-	TRBV7-3	TRBJ2-5	-	16	CASSLRGRAASETQYF	TGTGCCAGCAGCTTAAGGGGCAGGGCGGCTTCGGAGACCCAGTACTTC
-	TRBV7-2	TRBJ2-1	TRBD1	15	CASRSWDSSYNEQFF	TGTGCCAGCAGATCTTGGGACAGCAGTTACAATGAGCAGTTCTTC
-	TRBV4-3	TRBJ1-1	-	16	CASSQPGHPTNTEAFF	TGCGCCAGCAGCCAACCGGGACACCCTACGAACACTGAAGCTTTCTTT
once	TRBV28	TRBJ2-3	-	11	CASSFRNTQYF	TGTGCCAGCAGTTTCAGAAATACGCAGTATTTT
-	TRBV19	TRBJ1-3	TRBD1	14	CASIDRGLRNTIYF	TGTGCCAGCATCGACAGGGGGCTCCGAAACACCATATATTTT
-	TRBV5-4	TRBJ2-1	TRBD1	15	CASSTTGGYLNEQFF	TGTGCCAGCAGCACGACAGGGGGGTATTTAAATGAGCAGTTCTTC
-	TRBV3-1/TRBV3-2	TRBJ1-6	-	16	CASSQEPEIDGGSLHF	TGTGCCAGCAGCCAAGAGCCGGAGATAGACGGAGGGTCCCTCCACTTT
-	TRBV12-3/TRBV12-4	TRBJ1-2	-	13	CASRDRINYGYTF	TGTGCCAGCAGGGACAGAATTAACTATGGCTACACCTTC
-	TRBV6-2/TRBV6-3	TRBJ2-7	-	14	CASSYVGGVEEQYF	TGTGCCAGCAGTTACGTTGGCGGGGTCGAGGAGCAGTACTTC
-	TRBV5-1	TRBJ2-7	TRBD1	14	CASSGGTEAYEQYF	TGCGCCAGCAGCGGTGGGACAGAAGCCTACGAGCAGTACTTC
-	TRBV2	TRBJ2-2	-	13	CASSEGAGWELFF	TGTGCCAGCAGTGAAGGTGCCGGGTGGGAGCTGTTTTTT
-	TRBV12-5	TRBJ2-3	-	13	CASGVSSTDTQYF	TGTGCTAGTGGTGTTAGTAGCACAGATACGCAGTATTTT
-	TRBV29-1	TRBJ1-2	-	15	CSVDVSHGEGYGYTF	TGCAGCGTTGACGTTTCACACGGGGAAGGCTATGGCTACACCTTC
-	TRBV18	TRBJ1-1	-	15	CASSPPAGMNTEAFF	TGTGCCAGCTCACCACCGGCAGGGATGAACACTGAAGCTTTCTTT
-	TRBV5-1	TRBJ1-6	-	14	CASSLEGQQPPLHF	TGCGCCAGCAGCTTGGAAGGACAGCAGCCTCCCCTCCACTTT